This TCR beta chain originates from a study of T-cell reconstitution after alpha-beta-depleted transplantation in children (dated by TCRdb to the mid-2010s). Background on the whole study: Using TCR repertoire profiling, the study quantitatively followed how T-cell immune reconstitution unfolded in children after TCRalphabeta/CD19-depleted allogeneic hematopoietic cell transplantation.

This clonotype was observed at least ten times. The antigen it recognizes is unknown. It has no much larger one-base neighbor in the sample; base qualities were not kept. Library prep was done by PCR. TCRdb shows the sequencer as Illumina HiSeq 2500. TCR library preparation used molecular barcoding, with unique molecular identifiers applied to normalize quantification of the TCRbeta repertoire. TCRdb passed the public sequencing reads through fastp at Q25 and MiXCR, retaining productive beta sequences. Each CDR3 protein gets just one entry, which takes the most common genes and DNA from the rows behind it. Counted in this sample were some 640,000 distinct CDR3 sequences; 16% of them appeared once. 1.1% of the sample comes from the top ten. Measured from the cysteine to the phenylalanine, the CDR3 is 14 residues long. Only the CDR3 DNA stays, 42 bases, in frame from base 1. V gives up 1 base and J gives up 6 bases, and the segment between their germline ends measures 15 bases. From a lookup of the germline V gene (reference sequence), CDR1 and CDR2 are DFQATT and SNEGSKA.

The TCR sequence derives from a human donor who donated a stem cell graft to a child with acute myeloid leukemia. The chain was built from TRBV20-1 and TRBJ1-2, with TRBD1 tentatively as D gene (6 bases match). Specimen: PBMCs from the stem cell graft donor, collected from the stem cell graft. The DNA is as follows: TGCAGTGCTAGAGTCGGGCAGGGGATCAATGGCTACACCTTC. It specifies CSARVGQGINGYTF.